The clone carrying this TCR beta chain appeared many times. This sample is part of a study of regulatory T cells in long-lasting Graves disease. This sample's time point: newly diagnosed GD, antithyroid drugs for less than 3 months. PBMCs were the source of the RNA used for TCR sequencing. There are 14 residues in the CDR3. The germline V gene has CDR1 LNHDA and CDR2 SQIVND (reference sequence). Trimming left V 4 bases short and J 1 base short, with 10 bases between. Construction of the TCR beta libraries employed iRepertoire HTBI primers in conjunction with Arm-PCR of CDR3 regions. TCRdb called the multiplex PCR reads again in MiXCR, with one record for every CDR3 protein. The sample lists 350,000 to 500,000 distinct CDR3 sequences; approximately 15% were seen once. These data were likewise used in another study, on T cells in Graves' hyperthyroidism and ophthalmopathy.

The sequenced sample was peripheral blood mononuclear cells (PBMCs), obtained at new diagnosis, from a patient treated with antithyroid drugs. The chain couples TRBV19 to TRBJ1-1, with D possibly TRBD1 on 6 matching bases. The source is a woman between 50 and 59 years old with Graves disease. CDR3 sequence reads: CASSTKTGNTEAFF. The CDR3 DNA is TGTGCCAGTAGTACCAAGACAGGGAACACTGAAGCTTTCTTT.